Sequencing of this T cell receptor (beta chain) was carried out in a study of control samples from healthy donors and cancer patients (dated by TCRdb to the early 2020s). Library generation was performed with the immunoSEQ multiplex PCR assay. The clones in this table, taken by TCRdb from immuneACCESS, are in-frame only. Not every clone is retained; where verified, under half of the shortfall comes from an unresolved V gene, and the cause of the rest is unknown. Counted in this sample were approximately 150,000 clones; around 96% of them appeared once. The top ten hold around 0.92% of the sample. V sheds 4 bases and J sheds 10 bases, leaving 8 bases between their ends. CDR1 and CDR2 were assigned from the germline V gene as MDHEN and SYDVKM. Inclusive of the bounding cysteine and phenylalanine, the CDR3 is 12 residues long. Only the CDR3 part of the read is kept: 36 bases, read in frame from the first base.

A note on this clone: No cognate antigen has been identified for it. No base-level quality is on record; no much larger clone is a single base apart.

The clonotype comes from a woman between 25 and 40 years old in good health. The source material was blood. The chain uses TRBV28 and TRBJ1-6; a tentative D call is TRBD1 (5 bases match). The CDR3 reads CASSSTVSPLHF. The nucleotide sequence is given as TGTGCCAGCAGTTCGACAGTATCACCCCTCCACTTT.